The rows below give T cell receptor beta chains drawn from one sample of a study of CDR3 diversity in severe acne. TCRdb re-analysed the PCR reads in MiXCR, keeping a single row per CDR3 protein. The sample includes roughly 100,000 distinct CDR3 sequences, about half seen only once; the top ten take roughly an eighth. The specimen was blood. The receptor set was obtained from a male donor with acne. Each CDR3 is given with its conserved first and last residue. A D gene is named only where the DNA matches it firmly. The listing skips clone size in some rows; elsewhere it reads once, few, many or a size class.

CASSTGTGVTGELFF	TGTGCCAGCAGTACAGGGACAGGAGTTACCGGGGAGCTGTTTTTT	-	TRBV6-2/TRBV6-3	TRBJ2-2	TRBD1
CSASALLRSGQQTDYGYTF	TGCAGTGCTAGCGCCCTACTTCGCTCCGGACAACAAACCGACTATGGCTACACCTTC	-	TRBV20-1	TRBJ1-2	-
CASSLTGRDTEAFF	TGTGCCAGCAGCTTGACGGGCAGGGACACTGAAGCTTTCTTT	few	TRBV5-5	TRBJ1-1	-
CASSLAGAGTGELFF	TGTGCCAGCAGCCTAGCGGGAGCGGGCACCGGGGAGCTGTTTTTT	-	TRBV5-4	TRBJ2-2	TRBD2
CSAVDVSSYGGRQFF	TGCAGTGCTGTGGACGTAAGCTCCTACGGGGGCCGGCAGTTCTTC	-	TRBV20-1	TRBJ2-1	-
CSATTSGIYNEQFF	TGCAGTGCGACGACTAGCGGGATTTACAATGAGCAGTTCTTC	-	TRBV20-1	TRBJ2-1	TRBD2
CAISDGSSTDTQYF	TGTGCCATCAGTGATGGGAGCAGCACAGATACGCAGTATTTT	-	TRBV10-3	TRBJ2-3	-
CASTPSTSGATGELFF	TGTGCCAGCACCCCCTCGACTAGCGGGGCCACCGGGGAGCTGTTTTTT	many	TRBV2	TRBJ2-2	TRBD2
CSVGLDTIYF	TGCAGCGTGGGACTAGACACCATATATTTT	few	TRBV29-1	TRBJ1-3	-
CASSRQDEQFF	TGTGCCAGCAGCCGGCAGGATGAGCAGTTCTTC	medium-sized	TRBV9	TRBJ2-1	-
CASSLWTGGSGGYTF	TGTGCCAGCAGCTTGTGGACAGGGGGTAGCGGTGGCTACACCTTC	-	TRBV5-6	TRBJ1-2	TRBD1
CASSELAGGPYEQYF	TGTGCCAGCAGTGAACTAGCGGGGGGGCCATACGAGCAGTACTTC	many	TRBV6-1	TRBJ2-7	TRBD2
CSVQGTASYEQYF	TGCAGCGTTCAAGGGACAGCCTCCTACGAGCAGTACTTC	once	TRBV29-1	TRBJ2-7	TRBD1
CATSDYGPTNTGGLFF	TGTGCCACCAGTGATTATGGCCCCACGAACACCGGGGGGCTGTTTTTT	-	TRBV24-1	TRBJ2-2	-
CASSVGSTGDQPQHF	TGTGCCAGCAGCGTAGGCTCGACAGGGGATCAGCCCCAGCATTTT	-	TRBV7-3	TRBJ1-5	TRBD1
CASSSGGLAAYEQYF	TGTGCCAGCAGCTCCGGGGGACTAGCGGCCTACGAGCAGTACTTC	-	TRBV5-6	TRBJ2-7	TRBD2
CASSEPSKVRTGGSGNTTYF	TGCGCCAGCAGTGAGCCGTCGAAGGTGCGGACAGGGGGCTCTGGAAACACCACATATTTT	-	TRBV10-2	TRBJ1-3	TRBD1
CATSDPRQGATGELFF	TGTGCCACCAGTGATCCTAGACAGGGGGCCACCGGGGAGCTGTTTTTT	-	TRBV24-1	TRBJ2-2	TRBD1
CASSFTDTQYF	TGTGCCAGCAGCTTCACAGATACGCAGTATTTT	many	TRBV7-9	TRBJ2-3	-
CASSLGTIGADSGQHNEKLFF	TGTGCCAGCAGCTTAGGGACCATAGGGGCCGACTCGGGACAGCATAATGAAAAACTGTTTTTT	many	TRBV7-8	TRBJ1-4	TRBD1
CASSVSSGMAYEQYF	TGTGCCAGCAGCGTAAGTAGCGGGATGGCCTACGAGCAGTACTTC	-	TRBV7-9	TRBJ2-7	TRBD2
CASSGAGTGEVPSSYNEQFF	TGTGCCAGCAGCGGCGCAGGGACGGGAGAGGTTCCTAGCTCCTACAATGAGCAGTTCTTC	-	TRBV9	TRBJ2-1	-
CSVAGTGQLNIQYF	TGCAGCGTTGCCGGGACAGGGCAATTAAACATTCAGTACTTC	-	TRBV29-1	TRBJ2-4	TRBD1
CASSEYRSGEKLFF	TGTGCCAGCAGTGAATACAGGTCCGGTGAAAAACTGTTTTTT	-	TRBV25-1	TRBJ1-4	-
CASSSRVTDTQYF	TGCGCCAGCAGCTCGCGAGTAACAGATACGCAGTATTTT	many	TRBV5-1	TRBJ2-3	-
CASSIDGGSSYEQYF	TGTGCCAGTAGTATCGACGGGGGAAGCTCCTACGAGCAGTACTTC	medium-sized	TRBV19	TRBJ2-7	-
CAIISPGANVLTF	TGTGCCATCATCTCTCCCGGGGCCAACGTCCTGACTTTC	-	TRBV10-3	TRBJ2-6	-
CSARAITSGRTDTQYF	TGCAGTGCTAGGGCTATTACTAGCGGGAGAACAGATACGCAGTATTTT	-	TRBV20-1	TRBJ2-3	TRBD2
CASNSQGQPNQPQHF	TGCGCCAGCAATTCCCAGGGACAGCCAAATCAGCCCCAGCATTTT	medium-sized	TRBV10-2	TRBJ1-5	TRBD1
CASSQTVGRATDTQYF	TGTGCCAGCAGCCAAACAGTCGGGAGGGCAACAGATACGCAGTATTTT	-	TRBV4-2	TRBJ2-3	TRBD2
CASSQILAGEGSEKLFF	TGCGCCAGCAGCCAAATACTAGCGGGAGAGGGGAGTGAAAAACTGTTTTTT	-	TRBV4-3	TRBJ1-4	-
CSAGETGNYGYTF	TGCAGCGCAGGAGAGACGGGGAACTATGGCTACACCTTC	-	TRBV29-1	TRBJ1-2	-
CASSLTGGSGELFF	TGTGCCAGCAGTCTCACAGGGGGCTCCGGGGAGCTGTTTTTT	-	TRBV6-6	TRBJ2-2	TRBD1
CAIHPRDSEKLFF	TGTGCCATCCACCCTCGGGATTCTGAAAAACTGTTTTTT	-	TRBV7-3	TRBJ1-4	-
CASSQEVGEFYEQYF	TGCGCCAGCAGCCAAGAAGTCGGCGAATTCTACGAGCAGTACTTC	-	TRBV7-6	TRBJ2-7	-
CATSSYAGATDTQYF	TGTGCCACCAGCAGTTACGCGGGGGCCACAGATACGCAGTATTTT	few	TRBV15	TRBJ2-3	-
CASSPGGGSSYEQYF	TGTGCCAGCAGCCCCGGGGGCGGGAGTTCCTACGAGCAGTACTTC	-	TRBV11-2	TRBJ2-7	-
CASSPTAGFNQPQHF	TGTGCCAGCAGCCCCACCGCGGGATTCAATCAGCCCCAGCATTTT	-	TRBV5-5	TRBJ1-5	-
CSVRTGEDQPQHF	TGCAGCGTAAGGACAGGGGAGGATCAGCCCCAGCATTTT	few	TRBV29-1	TRBJ1-5	TRBD1
CSATHWGLAGGSYNEQFF	TGCAGTGCTACCCACTGGGGACTAGCGGGAGGCTCCTACAATGAGCAGTTCTTC	-	TRBV20-1	TRBJ2-1	TRBD2
CASSVFSGEQFF	TGTGCCAGCAGTGTATTTAGTGGTGAGCAGTTCTTC	few	TRBV6-1	TRBJ2-1	-
CASSLGSRDEQYF	TGTGCCAGCAGCTTAGGTAGCAGGGACGAGCAGTACTTC	few	TRBV7-9	TRBJ2-7	-
CASSVGGPTYEQYF	TGTGCCAGCAGCGTCGGAGGGCCCACCTACGAGCAGTACTTC	-	TRBV11-2	TRBJ2-7	-
CATPPPTSETSTDTQYF	TGTGCCACCCCGCCCCCTACTAGCGAAACTAGCACAGATACGCAGTATTTT	-	TRBV24-1	TRBJ2-3	TRBD2
CASSLSGHIITDTQYF	TGTGCCAGCAGCTTGTCCGGACATATAATCACAGATACGCAGTATTTT	many	TRBV5-6	TRBJ2-3	-
CSVGFATAGPDTQYF	TGCAGCGTTGGATTTGCGACGGCGGGCCCAGATACGCAGTATTTT	-	TRBV29-1	TRBJ2-3	-
CASSLDREETQYF	TGTGCCAGCAGCCTCGACAGGGAAGAGACCCAGTACTTC	-	TRBV7-9	TRBJ2-5	TRBD1
CAISVSIAEEFSEQFF	TGTGCCATCAGTGTGTCAATAGCGGAGGAGTTCAGTGAGCAGTTCTTC	many	TRBV10-3	TRBJ2-1	-
CASSLGGKENYGYTF	TGTGCCAGCAGCTTGGGGGGAAAGGAGAACTATGGCTACACCTTC	few	TRBV5-4	TRBJ1-2	-
CASSHSADGGFYGYTF	TGTGCCAGCAGCCACTCGGCCGACGGGGGATTCTATGGCTACACCTTC	many	TRBV7-9	TRBJ1-2	-